The T cell receptor (beta chain) under discussion was sequenced for a study of neurological immune-mediated disorders. Study observations and caveats: No expanded-clone CDR3 amino acid sequence recurred across subjects, suggesting private TCR-beta repertoires.

Trimming stripped 1 base from V and 7 bases from J, with 11 bases between. Germline V gene lookup returns CDR1 SGHVS and CDR2 FQNEAQ. The CDR3 extends over 14 amino acids. This clonotype occurred many times. The antigen remains unidentified. Given the absence of the conserved phenylalanine or tryptophan at the CDR3 end, a read error is likely. Each TCR transcript was tagged with a 10-nucleotide random UMI during 5'RACE. TCRdb re-called the 5' RACE reads with MiXCR, one entry per CDR3 protein. The sample carries about 59,000 distinct CDR3 sequences, approximately 3.5% recorded once. Sequenced material: PBMCs. This sequence was found in a woman aged 30 to 39 with multiple sclerosis. The chain has TRBV7-8 and TRBJ2-1; D is possibly TRBD2 (6 bases). The CDR3 sequence: CASSLGTNRNEQFT. CDR3 DNA sequence: TGTGCCAGCAGCTTAGGGACTAACAGAAATGAGCAGTTCACC.